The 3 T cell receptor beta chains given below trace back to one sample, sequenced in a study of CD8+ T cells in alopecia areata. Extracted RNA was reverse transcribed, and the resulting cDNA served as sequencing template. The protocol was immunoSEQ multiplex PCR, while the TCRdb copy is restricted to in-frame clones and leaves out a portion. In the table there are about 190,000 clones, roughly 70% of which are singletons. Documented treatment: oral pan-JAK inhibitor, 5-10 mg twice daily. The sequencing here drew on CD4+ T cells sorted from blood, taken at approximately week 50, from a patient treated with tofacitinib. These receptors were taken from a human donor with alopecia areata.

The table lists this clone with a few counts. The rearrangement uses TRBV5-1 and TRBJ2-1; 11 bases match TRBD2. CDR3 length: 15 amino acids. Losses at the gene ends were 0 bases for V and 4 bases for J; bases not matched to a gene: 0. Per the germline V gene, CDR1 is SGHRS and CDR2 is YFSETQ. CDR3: CASSLGLAGYNEQFF. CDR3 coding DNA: TGCGCCAGCAGCTTGGGACTAGCGGGGTACAATGAGCAGTTCTTC. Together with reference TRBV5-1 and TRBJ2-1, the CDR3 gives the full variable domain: KAGVTQTPRYLIKTRGQQVTLSCSPISGHRSVSWYQQTPGQGLQFLFEYFSETQRNKGNFPGRFSGRQFSNSRSEMNVSTLELGDSALYLCASSLGLAGYNEQFFGPGTRLTVL.

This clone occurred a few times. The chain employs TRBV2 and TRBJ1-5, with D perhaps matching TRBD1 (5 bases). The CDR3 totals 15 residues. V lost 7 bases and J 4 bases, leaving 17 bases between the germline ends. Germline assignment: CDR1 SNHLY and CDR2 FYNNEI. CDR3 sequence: CASTTGVGRNQPQHF. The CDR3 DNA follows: TGTGCCAGCACCACGGGTGTGGGACGGAATCAGCCCCAGCATTTT.

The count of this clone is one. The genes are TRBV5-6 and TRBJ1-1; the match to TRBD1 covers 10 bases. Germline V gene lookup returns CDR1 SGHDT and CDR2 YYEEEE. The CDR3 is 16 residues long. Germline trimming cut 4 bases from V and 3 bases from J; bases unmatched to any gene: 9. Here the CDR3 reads CASSPDRGALYTEAFF. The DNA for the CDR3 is TGTGCCAGCAGCCCGGACAGGGGGGCCTTATACACTGAAGCTTTCTTT.